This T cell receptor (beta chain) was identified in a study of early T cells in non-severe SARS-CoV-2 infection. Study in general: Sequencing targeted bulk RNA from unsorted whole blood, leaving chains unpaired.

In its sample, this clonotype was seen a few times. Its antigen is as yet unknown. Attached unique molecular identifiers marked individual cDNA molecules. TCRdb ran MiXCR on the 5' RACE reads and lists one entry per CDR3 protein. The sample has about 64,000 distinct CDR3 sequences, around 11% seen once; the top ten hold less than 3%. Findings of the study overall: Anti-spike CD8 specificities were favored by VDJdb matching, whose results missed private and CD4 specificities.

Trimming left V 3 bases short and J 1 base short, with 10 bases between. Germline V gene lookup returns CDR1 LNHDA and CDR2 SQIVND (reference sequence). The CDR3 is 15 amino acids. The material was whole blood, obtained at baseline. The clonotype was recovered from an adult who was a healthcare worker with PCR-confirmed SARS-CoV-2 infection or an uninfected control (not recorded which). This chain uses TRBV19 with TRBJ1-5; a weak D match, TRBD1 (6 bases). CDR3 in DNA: TGTGCCAGTAGTATGGTCAGGGGAAGCAATCAGCCCCAGCATTTT. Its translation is CASSMVRGSNQPQHF.